The sequence of this T cell receptor (beta chain) was determined in a study of T cell repertoires in cytomegalovirus infection (dated by TCRdb to 2018 to 2020). Regarding the study in general: The peptide stimulations were aimed at well-studied HLA-B-restricted epitopes as well as recently identified HLA-C-restricted CMV epitopes, whose presentation resists viral immunomodulation. The HLA type of each donor mattered for the analysis, because public TCR beta signatures pointed to carriage of CMV infection along with the matching HLA type.

As for this clonotype: The antigen this receptor binds is unknown. One base away there is no much larger clone; base qualities are not given.

The cysteine opens and the phenylalanine closes a CDR3 of 16 amino acids. Only the CDR3 DNA is retained, 48 bases long and in frame from the first base. From the germline V gene, CDR1 is SGHNT and CDR2 is YENEEA. Relative to germline, V is missing 5 bases and J is missing 5 bases, with 13 bases of the junction outside any gene match. What the treatment or condition label conveys for this sample: in vitro stimulation with specific CMV peptide epitopes to enrich CMV-specific T cells. Summary of the overall study and its limitations: In both this cohort and an independent approximately 400-donor cohort, the cumulative frequency of public TCR beta family members distinguished carriers of CMV infection plus the relevant HLA type. The ex vivo response was dominated by HLA-C-restricted CMV-specific TCR beta clonotypes, which also provided the single most frequent clonotype in two of eight donors.

TCRdb records Illumina HiSeq 1500 as the sequencer. The raw public reads went through TCRdb reprocessing: fastp at Q25, MiXCR clone calling, in-frame beta chains kept. Merged by CDR3 protein, the rows form single entries marked with the most common genes and DNA. The sample table contains roughly 80,000 distinct CDR3 sequences; only one count was recorded for 20% to 30% of them. Roughly 50% of the sample rests with the top ten. The TCR was taken from a human donor in good health (CMV status not recorded). Some clones in this sample may be carry-over from other donors' samples. Sequences were derived from CD8+ T cells from cultured PBMCs, sampled from culture after CMV antigen stimulation. The receptor chain draws on TRBV11-3 and TRBJ1-1, with 8 central nucleotides matching TRBD1. The DNA sequence reads TGTGCCAGCAGCCCTCTAGTACCGGACAGGGAAACTGAAGCTTTCTTT. This encodes CASSPLVPDRETEAFF. With the rest looked up from the reference TRBV11-3 and TRBJ1-1 genes rather than sequenced, the full variable domain is EAGVVQSPRYKIIEKKQPVAFWCNPISGHNTLYWYLQNLGQGPELLIRYENEEAVDDSQLPKDRFSAERLKGVDSTLKIQPAELGDSAVYLCASSPLVPDRETEAFFGQGTRLTVV.